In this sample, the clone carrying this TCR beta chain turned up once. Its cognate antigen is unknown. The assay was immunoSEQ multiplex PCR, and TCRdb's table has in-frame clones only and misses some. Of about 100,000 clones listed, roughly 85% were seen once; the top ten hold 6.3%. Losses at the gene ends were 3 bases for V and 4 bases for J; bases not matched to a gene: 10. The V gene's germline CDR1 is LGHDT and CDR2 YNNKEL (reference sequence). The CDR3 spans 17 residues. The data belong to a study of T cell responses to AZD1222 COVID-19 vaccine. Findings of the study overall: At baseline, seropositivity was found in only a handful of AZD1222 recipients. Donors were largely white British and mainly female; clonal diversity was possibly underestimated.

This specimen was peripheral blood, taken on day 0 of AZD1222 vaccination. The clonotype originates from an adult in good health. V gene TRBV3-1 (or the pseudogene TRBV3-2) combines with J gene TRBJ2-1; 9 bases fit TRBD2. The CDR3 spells CASSHTTSGRLYNEQFF. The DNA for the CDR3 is TGTGCCAGCAGCCATACTACTAGCGGGCGGCTTTACAATGAGCAGTTCTTC.